Sequencing of this T cell receptor (beta chain) was carried out in a study of human versus mouse CDR3 diversity and MHC coevolution. Here immunoSEQ multiplex PCR was the method, and the copy in TCRdb shows in-frame clones only, minus some. The table has about 60,000 clones, around 94% seen once. For this clone: Its matching antigen is unknown.

V dropped 6 bases and J dropped 0; count of bases not matched to a gene: 5. The CDR3 runs to 15 residues. From germline, CDR1 is SGHAT and CDR2 FQNNGV. Study-wide results and caveats: In humans, T-cell selection involved several MHC II alleles.

The sample taken for sequencing was naive CD4+ T cells from blood. Subset defined: CD45RO-negative CD62L-positive naive CD4 T cells. V is TRBV11-2 and J is TRBJ1-3, with 7 bases fitting TRBD1. This TCR came from a person in their 60s in good health. The CDR3 coding sequence is TGTGCCAGCAGAAGGCGACAGGGCTCTGGAAACACCATATATTTT. Protein sequence: CASRRRQGSGNTIYF.